This TCR beta chain was found in a study of blood T cell repertoires in COVID-19. Turning to the study itself: COVID-19 samples, acute and convalescent, were from the United States, Italy and Spain. The cDNA or gDNA used as material had been derived from T cells, B-cell-depleted T cells, or PBMCs.

The protocol was immunoSEQ multiplex PCR, while the TCRdb copy is restricted to in-frame clones and leaves out a portion. This sample has about 49,000 clones, with 65% to 85% found just once. Germline V gene lookup returns CDR1 MNHEY and CDR2 SVGAGI. The CDR3 runs 11 residues. V gene TRBV6-5 combines with J gene TRBJ2-7, with a weak D call TRBD2 (5 bases). Sequences were obtained from peripheral blood. This clonotype originated in a man aged 50-60 years with acute or convalescent COVID-19. CDR3 region: CTAMGSDEQYF. In DNA, the CDR3 is TGTACAGCAATGGGGAGCGACGAGCAGTACTTC.